This entry lists 5 T cell receptor beta chains sequenced from one sample in a study of metastatic and nonmetastatic thyroid tumors. TCRdb reanalyzed the PCR reads with MiXCR. Of 10,000 or so clones listed, less than 40% are singletons. All patients reached thyroid surgery having received no treatment beforehand. The source material was tumor tissue. The receptors here all came from a female donor with papillary thyroid cancer or a benign thyroid nodule (not recorded which). Some clones in this sample may be carry-over from other donors' samples.

The rearrangement joins TRBV20-1 to TRBJ1-1; D not resolved. This CDR3 region has 15 residues. V was cut by 5 bases and J by 1 base, with 17 bases left in between. The V gene's germline CDR1 is DFQATT and CDR2 SNEGSKA (reference sequence). CDR3 in DNA: TGCAGTGCTCGGGGTCAGAACGCGTGGAACACTGAAGCTTTCTTT. This translates into CSARGQNAWNTEAFF.

The chain links TRBV28 to TRBJ1-5, with 12 bases matching TRBD1. The V gene's germline CDR1 is MDHEN and CDR2 SYDVKM. V dropped 6 bases and J dropped 2; count of bases not matched to a gene: 8. This CDR3 is 17 amino acids long. The CDR3 DNA sequence: TGTGCCAGCAGCTACGGGACAGGGGGCTCCCGCAATCAGCCCCAGCATTTT. Translation: CASSYGTGGSRNQPQHF.

This clone was detected many times. This may stem from a read error, because a much larger clone lies one nucleotide away. CDR3: CASSPSRGLYQEAQYF. The CDR3, as DNA: TGCGCCAGCAGCCCCTCTCGAGGACTGTACCAAGAGGCCCAGTACTTC. V gene TRBV5-1 combines with J gene TRBJ2-5, with D possibly being TRBD2 (5 bases). The CDR3 contains 16 residues. Germline CDR1 SGHRS, CDR2 YFSETQ.

This clone was seen a single time. This chain links TRBV9 with TRBJ2-5, with 10 bases identical to TRBD2. V lost 0 bases and J lost 7; bases outside the gene matches: 6. The germline V gene has CDR1 SGDLS and CDR2 YYNGEE. The CDR3 is 15 residues long. The CDR3 spells CASSVEAGGVGTQYF. The CDR3 DNA sequence: TGTGCCAGCAGCGTAGAAGCGGGAGGGGTAGGGACCCAGTACTTC.

The V call is TRBV15, the J call TRBJ1-2; D might be TRBD1 (5 bases). The germline V gene has CDR1 LNHNV and CDR2 YYDKDF (reference sequence). V lost 3 bases to trimming and J lost 7 bases, with 12 bases between them. The CDR3 runs to 13 residues. The CDR3: CATSSTGFRGYTF. The CDR3, as DNA: TGTGCCACCAGCAGTACAGGATTCCGTGGCTACACCTTC.